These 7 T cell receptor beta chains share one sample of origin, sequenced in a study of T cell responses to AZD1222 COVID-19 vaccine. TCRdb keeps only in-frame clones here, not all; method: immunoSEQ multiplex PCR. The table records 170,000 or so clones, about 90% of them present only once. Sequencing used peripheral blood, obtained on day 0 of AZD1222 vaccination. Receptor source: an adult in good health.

The chain's CDR3 is CASSQAGLAGAARFF. Here the CDR3 DNA reads TGCGCCAGCAGCCAAGCGGGACTAGCGGGAGCTGCGCGGTTCTTC. V is TRBV4-1 and J is TRBJ2-1, with 14 nucleotides matching TRBD2. The CDR3 sequence is 15 residues long. CDR1 and CDR2 from the germline V gene are MGHRA and YSYEKL. V trimming: 1 base; J trimming: 15 bases; junction bases outside the gene matches: 8.

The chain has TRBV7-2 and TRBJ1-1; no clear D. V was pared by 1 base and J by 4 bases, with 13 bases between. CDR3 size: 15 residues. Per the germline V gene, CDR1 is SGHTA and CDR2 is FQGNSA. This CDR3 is CASSLVGRVGTEAFF. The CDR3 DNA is TGTGCCAGCAGCTTAGTGGGTAGGGTGGGCACTGAAGCTTTCTTT.

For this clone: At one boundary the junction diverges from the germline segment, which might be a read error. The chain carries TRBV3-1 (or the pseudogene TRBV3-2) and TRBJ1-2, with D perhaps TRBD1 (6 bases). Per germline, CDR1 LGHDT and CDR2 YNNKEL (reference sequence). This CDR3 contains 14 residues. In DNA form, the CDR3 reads TGTGCCAGCAGGCAAGGGGGGGCAGAGAATGGCTACACCTTC. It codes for CASRQGGAENGYTF.

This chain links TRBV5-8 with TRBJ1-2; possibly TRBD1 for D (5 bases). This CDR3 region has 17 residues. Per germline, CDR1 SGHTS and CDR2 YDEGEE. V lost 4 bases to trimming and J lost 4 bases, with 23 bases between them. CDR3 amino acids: CASSSSGVAQGIYGYTF. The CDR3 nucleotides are TGTGCCAGCAGCAGCTCGGGGGTGGCGCAGGGCATCTATGGCTACACCTTC.

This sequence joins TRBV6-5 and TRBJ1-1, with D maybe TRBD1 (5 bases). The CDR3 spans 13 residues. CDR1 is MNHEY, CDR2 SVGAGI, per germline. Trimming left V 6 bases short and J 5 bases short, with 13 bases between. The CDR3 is CASRDREGTEAFF. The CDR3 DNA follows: TGTGCCAGCAGGGACCGGGAGGGGACTGAAGCTTTCTTT.

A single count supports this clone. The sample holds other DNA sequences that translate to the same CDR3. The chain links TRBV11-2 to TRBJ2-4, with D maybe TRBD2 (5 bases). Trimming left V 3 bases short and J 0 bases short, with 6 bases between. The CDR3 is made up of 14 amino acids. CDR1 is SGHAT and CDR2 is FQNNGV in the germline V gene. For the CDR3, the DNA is TGTGCCAGCAGCTTCCGGGGAGCCAAAAACATTCAGTACTTC. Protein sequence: CASSFRGAKNIQYF.

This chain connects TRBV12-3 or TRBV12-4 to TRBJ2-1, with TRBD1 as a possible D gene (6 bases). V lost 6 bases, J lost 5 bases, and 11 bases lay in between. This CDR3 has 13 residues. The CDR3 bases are TGTGCCAGCAGCTCTGACAGGAACAATGAGCAGTTCTTC. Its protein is CASSSDRNNEQFF.